One and the same sample provided the 10 T cell receptor beta chains below, sequenced in a study of identical twins. Each CDR3 protein gets one entry after TCRdb re-called the 5' RACE reads with MiXCR. The sample has 450,000 to 600,000 distinct CDR3 sequences; approximately 20% are singletons. These data were likewise used in another study, on yellow fever vaccine responses in identical twins.

The sample was CD4+ T cells sorted from blood. The receptors derive from a woman under 30 in good health.

This clonotype was picked up one time. The chain recombines TRBV24-1 with TRBJ2-3; possible D gene TRBD1, 6 bases. This CDR3 comprises 13 residues. V lost 7 bases and J 2 bases, leaving 9 bases between the germline ends. The V gene's germline CDR1 is KGHDR and CDR2 SFDVKD. The CDR3 protein is CATRDRITDTQYF. CDR3 sequence (DNA): TGTGCCACCAGGGACAGAATCACAGATACGCAGTATTTT.

The J gene is TRBJ2-2, the V gene TRBV28, with 11 bases fitting TRBD2. The CDR3 covers 16 residues. Germline V gene sequence: CDR1 MDHEN, CDR2 SYDVKM. Trimming took 8 bases from V and 3 from J; bases not matched to a gene: 8. The CDR3 region is CASLRASGGYTGELFF. CDR3 DNA: TGTGCCAGCCTTCGGGCTAGCGGGGGGTACACCGGGGAGCTGTTTTTT. Complete variable domain (other parts from reference TRBV28 and TRBJ2-2): DVKVTQSSRYLVKRTGEKVFLECVQDMDHENMFWYRQDPGLGLRLIYFSYDVKMKEKGDIPEGYSVSREKKERFSLILESASTNQTSMYLCASLRASGGYTGELFFGEGSRLTVL.

J is TRBJ2-3 and V is TRBV6-1; 13 bases align to TRBD2. Germline V gene sequence: CDR1 MNHNS, CDR2 SASEGT. CDR3 size: 16 residues. V lost 7 bases, J lost 4 bases, and 8 bases stayed unmatched. CDR3 nucleotide sequence: TGTGCCAGCACCAAGACTAGCGGGGGGTATGCAGATACGCAGTATTTT. This codes for CASTKTSGGYADTQYF.

The rearrangement uses TRBV9 and TRBJ2-1; 16 nucleotides line up with TRBD2. The V gene end was trimmed by 4 bases and the J gene end by 9 bases; junction bases not matched to a gene: 4. Germline V CDR1 and CDR2: SGDLS, YYNGEE. The CDR3 is 15 amino acids. Here the CDR3 DNA reads TGTGCCAGCAGCTCGGGGACTAGCGGGAGGGGTGAGCAGTTCTTC. This translates into CASSSGTSGRGEQFF.

This clonotype was observed a handful of times. The rearrangement uses TRBV20-1 and TRBJ2-1; D is unresolved. The CDR3 runs 13 residues. V lost 3 bases and J lost 4, with 10 bases in between. Germline assignment: CDR1 DFQATT and CDR2 SNEGSKA (reference sequence). The CDR3 coding sequence is TGCAGTGCTAGTTTAGATCCGTACAATGAGCAGTTCTTC. This sequence encodes CSASLDPYNEQFF.

In nucleotides, the CDR3 is TGTGCCAGCAGTCCCTGGACAGGGGGCTCAAATGAGCAGTTCTTC. Its protein is CASSPWTGGSNEQFF. This chain joins TRBV27 and TRBJ2-1, with TRBD1 identical over 11 bases. The germline V gene encodes CDR1 MNHEY and CDR2 SMNVEV (reference sequence). CDR3 length: 15 amino acids. V lost 5 bases, J lost 7 bases, and 7 bases stayed unmatched.

This clonotype was counted at least ten times. The rearrangement links TRBV20-1 to TRBJ2-7, with D unclear. This CDR3 is built from 15 residues. Germline V lookup: CDR1 DFQATT, CDR2 SNEGSKA (reference sequence). Trimming took off 2 bases at V and 1 base at J, with 15 bases between the two ends. CDR3 region: CSARTPRAVSYEQYF. The CDR3, as DNA: TGCAGTGCTAGAACTCCCCGCGCGGTTTCCTACGAGCAGTACTTC.

Only a few counts were recorded for this clonotype. V is TRBV4-1 and J is TRBJ1-5; D gene unclear. Germline V gene lookup returns CDR1 MGHRA and CDR2 YSYEKL. Trimming removed 5 bases from V and 4 bases from J, with 12 bases in between. This CDR3 is built from 14 residues. The DNA for the CDR3 is TGCGCCAGCAGCAACGGGCCCCGTAATCAGCCCCAGCATTTT. Its translation: CASSNGPRNQPQHF.

This clonotype was counted ten times or more. The chain is built from TRBV12-3 or TRBV12-4 and TRBJ1-5; D uncertain. This CDR3 is built from 13 residues. Deletions cut 3 bases from V and 7 bases from J, with 10 bases between. CDR3 amino acids: CASSFRAEQPQHF. In DNA form, the CDR3 reads TGTGCCAGCAGTTTTAGGGCGGAACAGCCCCAGCATTTT.

This clonotype was counted only a few times. The chain carries TRBV20-1 and TRBJ2-3; the match to TRBD2 covers 9 bases. Germline CDR1 and CDR2: DFQATT and SNEGSKA (reference sequence). With 0 bases clipped from V and 1 base from J, the junction kept 17 bases outside the gene matches. The CDR3 runs to 20 residues. In DNA, the CDR3 is TGCAGTGCTAGAGATCCAAAGGGAATAGCGGGAGCCGGGGGCACAGATACGCAGTATTTT. Encoded protein: CSARDPKGIAGAGGTDTQYF.